One and the same sample provided the 21 T cell receptor beta chains below, sequenced in a study of cytomegalovirus exposure and HLA in healthy donors. The PCR ran on 60 Vbeta and 13 Jbeta primers. The protocol was immunoSEQ multiplex PCR, while the TCRdb copy is restricted to in-frame clones and leaves out a portion. The sample holds under 200,000 clones, approximately 80% seen once. The sample was PBMCs. These receptors originate from a woman in her twenties or thirties in good health and CMV-seronegative.

The rearrangement uses TRBV9 and TRBJ2-5; 8 bases are a match to TRBD1. Germline values: CDR1 SGDLS, CDR2 YYNGEE. V gave up 3 bases and J gave up 4 bases; unmatched junction bases: 8. The CDR3 sequence is 15 residues long. As DNA, the CDR3 is TGTGCCAGCAGCGGGACAGGGATATTGAGAGAGACCCAGTACTTC. Translation gives CASSGTGILRETQYF.

V gene TRBV7-2 combines with J gene TRBJ2-3, with D possibly being TRBD1 (6 bases). The V end was cut by 0 bases, the J end by 1 base, with 14 bases between. The CDR3 covers 17 residues. CDR1 and CDR2 (germline): SGHTA, FQGNSA. The CDR3 is CASSLAYQGLGTDTQYF. The CDR3 DNA follows: TGTGCCAGCAGCTTAGCCTATCAGGGGCTCGGCACAGATACGCAGTATTTT.

The chain recombines TRBV11-2 with TRBJ1-5; 8 bases fit TRBD1. The CDR3 sequence is 18 residues long. Germline V gene data show CDR1 as SGHAT and CDR2 as FQNNGV. V was clipped by 6 bases and J by 2 bases; unmatched bases: 15. CDR3 loop: CASSKLPGQAGGNQPQHF. The CDR3 bases are TGTGCCAGCAGTAAACTCCCGGGACAGGCGGGGGGCAATCAGCCCCAGCATTTT. Complete variable domain (other parts from reference TRBV11-2 and TRBJ1-5): EAGVAQSPRYKIIEKRQSVAFWCNPISGHATLYWYQQILGQGPKLLIQFQNNGVVDDSQLPKDRFSAERLKGVDSTLKIQPAKLEDSAVYLCASSKLPGQAGGNQPQHFGDGTRLSIL.

The chain has TRBV18 and TRBJ2-5, with 10 bases matching TRBD1. The J segment lost 4 bases and the V segment lost 1 base, leaving 12 bases of the junction unmatched. Germline V gene lookup returns CDR1 KGHSH and CDR2 LQKENI. This CDR3 spans 18 amino acids. CDR3 sequence: CASSPLPETGGGGETQYF. In nucleotides, the CDR3 is TGTGCCAGCTCACCACTCCCGGAGACAGGGGGCGGAGGAGAGACCCAGTACTTC.

This clone was found a few times. This chain connects TRBV11-2 to TRBJ1-1; 7 bases agree with TRBD1. Germline-derived CDR1 and CDR2 are SGHAT and FQNNGV. The CDR3 is 14 residues long. V dropped 5 bases and J dropped 5; count of bases not matched to a gene: 8. The CDR3 sequence: CASSLGTVGTEAFF. The DNA for the CDR3 is TGTGCCAGCAGCCTCGGGACAGTAGGGACTGAAGCTTTCTTT.

The V gene is TRBV30, the J gene TRBJ2-7; weak D call: TRBD2 (6 bases). V lost 3 bases and J 6 bases, leaving 15 bases between the germline ends. The CDR3 covers 13 residues. Germline V gene sequence: CDR1 GTSNPN, CDR2 SVGIG (reference sequence). CDR3 residues: CAWRSRAGSEQYF. DNA for the CDR3: TGTGCCTGGAGGTCCCGGGCGGGGTCCGAGCAGTACTTC.

CDR3 amino acids: CASSQSGGANQETQYF. The DNA for the CDR3 is TGTGCCAGCAGCCAATCCGGCGGAGCAAATCAAGAGACCCAGTACTTC. The rearrangement joins TRBV14 to TRBJ2-5, with D unclear. The V end lost 2 bases, the J end lost 2 bases, and 15 bases lay between the germline ends. Germline V gene data show CDR1 as SGHDN and CDR2 as FVKESK. CDR3 length: 16 amino acids.

J is TRBJ2-7 and V is TRBV5-1; TRBD1 is a possible D gene (6 bases). The germline CDR1 and CDR2 sequences are SGHRS and YFSETQ. Between the trimmed V and J ends, which lost 8 bases and 4 bases, there was a span of 28 bases. The CDR3 loop spans 17 amino acids. CDR3 nucleotide sequence: TGCGCCAGTCACAAAAGGGGGTTCGGGGACAACACTTACGAGCAGTACTTC. It yields the protein CASHKRGFGDNTYEQYF.

The chain uses TRBV6-1 and TRBJ1-3, with D possibly TRBD1 on 5 matching bases. There are 23 residues in the CDR3. The V gene lost 2 bases and the J gene lost 2 bases, with 34 bases spanning the gap. CDR1 is MNHNS and CDR2 is SASEGT in the germline V gene. The CDR3 DNA is TGTGCCAGCAGTGAAACCCACATACTCGGACCCTACAGGCGGGACGGGGCTGGAAACACCATATATTTT. Protein product: CASSETHILGPYRRDGAGNTIYF.

This chain uses TRBV4-1 with TRBJ2-1, with 7 bases fitting TRBD2. The germline CDR1 and CDR2 sequences are MGHRA and YSYEKL. The CDR3 loop spans 13 amino acids. J lost 10 bases, V lost 1 base, and 4 bases had no gene match. This CDR3 reads CASSQGGGWEQFF. The DNA of the CDR3 is TGCGCCAGCAGCCAAGGGGGAGGGTGGGAGCAGTTCTTC.

V gene TRBV18 combines with J gene TRBJ2-7, with TRBD1 matching over 10 bases. CDR3 length: 16 amino acids. Trimming removed 6 bases from V and 6 bases from J; junction bases left unmatched: 14. Germline assignment: CDR1 KGHSH and CDR2 LQKENI. The chain's CDR3 is CASSPSRRTGGAEQYF. CDR3 DNA: TGTGCCAGCTCCCCTTCCCGAAGGACAGGGGGGGCCGAGCAGTACTTC. The variable domain in full, with the rest retrieved from reference TRBV18 and TRBJ2-7, is NAGVMQNPRHLVRRRGQEARLRCSPMKGHSHVYWYRQLPEEGLKFMVYLQKENIIDESGMPKERFSAEFPKEGPSILRIQQVVRGDSAAYFCASSPSRRTGGAEQYFGPGTRLTVT.

The V call is TRBV5-8, the J call TRBJ2-1; 9 bases are a match to TRBD1. This CDR3 region has 15 residues. J gave up 7 bases and V 3 bases, and 8 bases lay outside the gene matches. Germline loops: CDR1 SGHTS, CDR2 YDEGEE. The CDR3 DNA is TGTGCCAGCAGCTACACCGGGACAGGGAGTAATGAGCAGTTCTTC. It encodes CASSYTGTGSNEQFF.

The rearrangement joins TRBV18 to TRBJ2-7, with 8 bases matching TRBD1. There are 15 residues in the CDR3. The junction had 5 bases not matched to a gene; V was cut back by 3 bases and J by 1 base. The V gene's germline CDR1 is KGHSH and CDR2 LQKENI. CDR3 amino acids: CASSPRTGRSYEQYF. Here the CDR3 DNA reads TGTGCCAGCTCACCGAGGACAGGGCGGTCCTACGAGCAGTACTTC.

This chain uses TRBV4-2 with TRBJ2-7, with 9 positions matching TRBD1. V trimming: 4 bases; J trimming: 0 bases; junction bases outside the gene matches: 4. CDR3 length: 15 amino acids. Germline CDR1 reads LGHNA; CDR2 reads YNFKEQ. The CDR3 DNA follows: TGTGCCAGCAGCCGTGGACAGGGGTCCTCCTACGAGCAGTACTTC. It encodes CASSRGQGSSYEQYF.

This rearrangement joins TRBV5-1 to TRBJ1-1; TRBD1 might be the D (6 bases). Germline loops: CDR1 SGHRS, CDR2 YFSETQ. V was trimmed by 1 base and J by 1 base, leaving 17 bases between them. There are 17 residues in the CDR3. CDR3 nucleotides: TGCGCCAGCAGCTTGAAACAGGGAAAAGGGGCGAACACTGAAGCTTTCTTT. As protein: CASSLKQGKGANTEAFF.

The chain is built from TRBV5-8 and TRBJ2-5, with TRBD1 identical over 11 bases. The CDR3 extends over 16 amino acids. Per germline, CDR1 SGHTS and CDR2 YDEGEE. The trim removed 6 bases at V and 5 bases at J, leaving 12 bases unmatched. The CDR3 reads CASILGQGDYRETQYF. The DNA of the CDR3 is TGTGCCAGCATCCTGGGACAGGGGGACTACCGGGAGACCCAGTACTTC. The full variable domain, completed using reference TRBV5-8 and TRBJ2-5, is EAGVTQSPTHLIKTRGQQATLRCSPISGHTSVYWYQQALGLGLQFLLWYDEGEERNRGNFPPRFSGRQFPNYSSELNVNALELEDSALYLCASILGQGDYRETQYFGPGTRLLVL.

This rearrangement joins TRBV6-4 to TRBJ1-1, with D hard to call. The CDR3 has 13 amino acids. Trimming cost V 4 bases and J 3 bases, with 9 bases left between them. Looked up from germline, CDR1 is MRHNA and CDR2 is SNTAGT. The CDR3 nucleotides read TGTGCCAGCAGTGTTGAGTCGGACACTGAAGCTTTCTTT. Protein: CASSVESDTEAFF.

The V gene is TRBV5-1, the J gene TRBJ2-7, with 8 positions matching TRBD1. The CDR3 has 15 residues. The J segment lost 5 bases and the V segment lost 2 bases, leaving 9 bases of the junction unmatched. Germline V gene data show CDR1 as SGHRS and CDR2 as YFSETQ. CDR3 sequence (DNA): TGCGCCAGCAGCTTCGGACAGGGCTCTCCAAACGAGCAGTACTTC. Translated, it gives CASSFGQGSPNEQYF.

The table lists this clone with a few counts. The rearrangement joins TRBV7-2 to TRBJ2-1, with TRBD1 identical over 7 bases. The CDR3 runs to 15 residues. V lost 2 bases to trimming and J lost 9 bases; unmatched junction nucleotides: 10. Germline CDR1 SGHTA, CDR2 FQGNSA. The CDR3 is CASSLFRIGGGEQFF. The CDR3 bases are TGTGCCAGCAGCTTATTTCGAATAGGGGGCGGTGAGCAGTTCTTC. The entire variable domain, with the rest obtained from reference TRBV7-2 and TRBJ2-1, is as follows: GAGVSQSPSNKVTEKGKDVELRCDPISGHTALYWYRQSLGQGLEFLIYFQGNSAPDKSGLPSDRFSAERTGGSVSTLTIQRTQQEDSAVYLCASSLFRIGGGEQFFGPGTRLTVL.

This clone occurred a few times. The junction differs from germline at one of its ends, possibly a read error. The chain links TRBV7-9 to TRBJ1-4; D may be TRBD1 (5 bases). Germline CDR1 reads SEHNR; CDR2 reads FQNEAQ (reference sequence). This CDR3 spans 16 amino acids. This CDR3 reads CSSSPRAVGPNEKLFF. CDR3 bases: TGTTCCAGCAGCCCCCGAGCAGTGGGGCCTAATGAAAAACTGTTTTTT.

This clone was observed a few times. The V gene is TRBV4-1, the J gene TRBJ1-4, with 7 bases matching TRBD1. There are 16 residues in the CDR3. Looked up from germline, CDR1 is MGHRA and CDR2 is YSYEKL. The trim removed 4 bases at V and 0 bases at J, leaving 5 bases unmatched. CDR3: CASSRGQEATNEKLFF. CDR3 nucleotide sequence: TGCGCCAGCAGCCGAGGACAGGAAGCAACTAATGAAAAACTGTTTTTT.